This T cell receptor beta chain was retrieved from a study of blood T cell repertoires in COVID-19. Study background: Material from acute and convalescent COVID-19 was sourced from the United States, Italy and Spain.

Germline V gene sequence: CDR1 SGDLS, CDR2 YYNGEE. The CDR3 sequence is 17 residues long. V was clipped by 3 bases and J by 9 bases, with 25 bases between them. In the original processing: Scientists estimated how many nucleated cells there were by amplifying reference gene primers. Profiling relied on immunoSEQ multiplex PCR, and the TCRdb table lists in-frame clones only, not all of them. The V and J calls and clone size come from that table; D and trimming were worked out from the DNA. Among around 430,000 clones listed, approximately 90% were seen once. This sequence originates from a woman in her fifties or sixties with COVID-19, enrolled during active disease. Sequenced material: peripheral blood. The chain combines TRBV9 with TRBJ2-4; D is possibly TRBD2 (5 bases). CDR3 nucleotide sequence: TGTGCCAGCAGCGCGAATAGGGAACTAGGTCAACGGAGCATTCAGTACTTC. This sequence encodes CASSANRELGQRSIQYF.